This T cell receptor beta chain was sequenced during a study of OX40 agonist ivuxolimab in advanced cancers. Study-level background: The dose-escalation group included hepatocellular carcinoma, melanoma, renal cell carcinoma and head and neck cancer. Points from the study as a whole: More expanded clones were found, on average, in CD8+ than in CD4+ T cells.

The protocol was immunoSEQ multiplex PCR, while the TCRdb copy is restricted to in-frame clones and leaves out a portion. The sample shows around 71,000 clones, 70% to 90% of them seen only once. To note about this clone: Its antigen is unidentified.

Looked up from germline, CDR1 is MDHEN and CDR2 is SYDVKM. This CDR3 is 12 amino acids long. Trimming pared 4 bases from V and 0 bases from J, leaving 3 bases between. This TCR came from an adult with an advanced solid tumor such as melanoma, head and neck, liver or kidney cancer. Sequencing used CD4+ or CD8+ T cells sorted from blood, obtained in a trial of the OX40 agonist ivuxolimab. The chain combines TRBV28 with TRBJ1-1; no firm D call. CDR3 in amino acids: CASSSVNTEAFF. In nucleotides, the CDR3 is TGTGCCAGCAGTTCGGTGAACACTGAAGCTTTCTTT.